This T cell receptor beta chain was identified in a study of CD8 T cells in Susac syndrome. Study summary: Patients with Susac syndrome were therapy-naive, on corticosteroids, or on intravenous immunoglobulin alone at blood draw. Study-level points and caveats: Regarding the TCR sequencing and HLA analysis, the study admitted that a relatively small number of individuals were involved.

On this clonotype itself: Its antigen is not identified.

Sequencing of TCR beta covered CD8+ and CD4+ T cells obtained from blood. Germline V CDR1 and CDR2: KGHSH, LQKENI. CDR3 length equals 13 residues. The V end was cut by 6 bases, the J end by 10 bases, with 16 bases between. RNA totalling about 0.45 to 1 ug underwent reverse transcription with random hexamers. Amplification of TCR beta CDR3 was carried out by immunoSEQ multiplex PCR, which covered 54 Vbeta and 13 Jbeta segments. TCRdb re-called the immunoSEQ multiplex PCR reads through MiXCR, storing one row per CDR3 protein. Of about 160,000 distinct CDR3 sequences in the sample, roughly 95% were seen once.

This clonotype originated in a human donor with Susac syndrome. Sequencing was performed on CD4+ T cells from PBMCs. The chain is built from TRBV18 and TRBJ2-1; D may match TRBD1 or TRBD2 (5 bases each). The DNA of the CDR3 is TGTGCCAGCTCGATTGGGTCCGGGGCCGAGCAGTTCTTC. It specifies CASSIGSGAEQFF.